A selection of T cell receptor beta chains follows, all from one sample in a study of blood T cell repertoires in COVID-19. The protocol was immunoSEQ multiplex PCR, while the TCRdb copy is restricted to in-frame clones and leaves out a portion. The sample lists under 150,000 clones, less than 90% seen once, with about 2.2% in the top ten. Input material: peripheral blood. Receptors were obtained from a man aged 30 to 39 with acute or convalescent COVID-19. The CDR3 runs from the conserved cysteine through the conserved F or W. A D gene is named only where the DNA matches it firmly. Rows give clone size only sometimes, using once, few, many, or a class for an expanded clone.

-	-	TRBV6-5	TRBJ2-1	TGTGCCAGCAGTTACTCGACTAGTCGTGAGCAGTTCTTC	CASSYSTSREQFF
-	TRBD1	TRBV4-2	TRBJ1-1	TGTGCCAGCAGCCAAGCTGACAGGGAAGTCACTGAAGCTTTCTTT	CASSQADREVTEAFF
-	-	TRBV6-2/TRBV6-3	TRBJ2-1	TGTGCCAGCAGTACTCCAACGAGGGATGAGCAGTTCTTC	CASSTPTRDEQFF
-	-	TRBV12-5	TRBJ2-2	TGTGCTAGTGGTTTGGACGGCGGCGGGGAGCTGTTTTTT	CASGLDGGGELFF
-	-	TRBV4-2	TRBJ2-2	TGTGCCAGCAGCAACATCGAGGGCCAGGCCGGGGAGCTGTTTTTT	CASSNIEGQAGELFF
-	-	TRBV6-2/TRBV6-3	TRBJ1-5	TGTGCCAGCAGCCGAACCTATAGCAATCAGCCCCAGCATTTT	CASSRTYSNQPQHF
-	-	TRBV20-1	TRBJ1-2	TGCAGTGGTCGGGTTGACTATGGCTACACCTTC	CSGRVDYGYTF
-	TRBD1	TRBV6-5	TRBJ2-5	TGTGCCAGCAAGGTGGGACAGATCAGTGGAGAGACCCAGTACTTC	CASKVGQISGETQYF
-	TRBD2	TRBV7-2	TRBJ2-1	TGTGCCAGCAGCCGCCTGGGCGGGGGATACAATGAGCAGTTCTTC	CASSRLGGGYNEQFF
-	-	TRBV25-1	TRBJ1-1	TGTGCCAGCAGTGAAAGTGGCTCAGTGACTGAAGCTTTCTTT	CASSESGSVTEAFF
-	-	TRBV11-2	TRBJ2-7	TGTGCCAGCAGCTTAGGTCGGGGCTACGAGCAGTACTTC	CASSLGRGYEQYF
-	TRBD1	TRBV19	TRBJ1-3	TGTGCCAGTAGCCCTCTGACAGGGAATGGAAACACCATATATTTT	CASSPLTGNGNTIYF
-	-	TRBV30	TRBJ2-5	TGTGCCTGGAGTGTACGGAGACTAGGGGCCGAGACCCAGTACTTC	CAWSVRRLGAETQYF
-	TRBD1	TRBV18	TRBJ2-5	TGTGCCAGCTCCCGAAGACAGGGGACACAAGAGACCCAGTACTTC	CASSRRQGTQETQYF
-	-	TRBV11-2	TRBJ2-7	TGTGCCAGCAGCTTGGAGTTTTCCTACGAGCAGTACTTC	CASSLEFSYEQYF
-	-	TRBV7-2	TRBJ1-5	TGTGCCAGCAGTGCGGGTCTCCAACGGGGTCAGCCCCAGCATTTT	CASSAGLQRGQPQHF
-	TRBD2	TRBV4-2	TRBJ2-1	TGTGCCAGCAGCTTCGGAGCGGGGGTATTGAATGAGCAGTTCTTC	CASSFGAGVLNEQFF
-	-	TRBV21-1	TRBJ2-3	TGTGCCAGCAGCAAAGGTGGGACAGGCCACACAGATACGCAGTATTTT	CASSKGGTGHTDTQYF
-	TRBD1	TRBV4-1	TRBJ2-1	TGCGCCAGCAGCCCAGAGGGGGCTAATGAGCAGTTCTTC	CASSPEGANEQFF
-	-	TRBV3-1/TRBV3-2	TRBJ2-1	TGTGCCAGCAGCCAGGGGCTTAGAGAGCAGTTCTTC	CASSQGLREQFF
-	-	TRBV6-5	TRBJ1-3	TGTGCCAGCAGCCCGGCAGGGCGATGGGGAAACACCATATATTTT	CASSPAGRWGNTIYF
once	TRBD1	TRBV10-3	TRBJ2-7	TGTGCCATCAGCCGGGACAGGGACGACGAGCAGTACTTC	CAISRDRDDEQYF
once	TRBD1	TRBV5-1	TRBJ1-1	TGCGCCAGCAGCTTTGGGGGGACAGGGCGCACTGAAGCTTTCTTT	CASSFGGTGRTEAFF
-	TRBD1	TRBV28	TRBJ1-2	TGTGCCAGCAGTTTTGTGCAGGGGGATGGCTACACCTTC	CASSFVQGDGYTF
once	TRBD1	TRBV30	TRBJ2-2	TGTGCCTGGAGTGACGACGGACAGGGCGAACACCGGGGAGCTGTTTTT	CAWSDDGQGEHRGAVF
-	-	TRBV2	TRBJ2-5	TGTGCCAGCAGACAACAGTCCCAAGAGACCCAGTACTTC	CASRQQSQETQYF
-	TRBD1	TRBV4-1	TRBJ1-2	TGCGCCAGCACACCGACAGGGCTCTATGGCTACACCTTC	CASTPTGLYGYTF
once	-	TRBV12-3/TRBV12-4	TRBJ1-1	TGTGCCAGCAGTTTCGGTTTAGCTTTCTTT	CASSFGLAFF
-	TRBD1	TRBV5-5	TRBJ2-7	TGTGCCAGCAGCGCGACCGGGACAGGGAGCTCCTACGAGCAGTACTTC	CASSATGTGSSYEQYF
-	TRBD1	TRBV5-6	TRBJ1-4	TGTGCCAGCAGCCAAGACAGGGTAGGGGAAAAACTGTTTTTT	CASSQDRVGEKLFF
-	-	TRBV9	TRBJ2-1	TGTGCCAGCAGCGTAGTGTCAGGCAATGAGCAGTTCTTC	CASSVVSGNEQFF
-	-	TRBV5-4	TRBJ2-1	TGTGCCAGCACCTTGGGGGGCCCGGGCTCTTACAATGAGCAGTTCTTC	CASTLGGPGSYNEQFF
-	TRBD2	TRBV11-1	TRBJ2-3	TGTGCCAGCAGGAGACTAGCGGAGGATACCACAGATACGCAGTATTTT	CASRRLAEDTTDTQYF
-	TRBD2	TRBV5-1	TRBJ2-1	TGCGCCTGTTCTCTAGCGGGGTACAATGAGCAGTTCTTC	CACSLAGYNEQFF
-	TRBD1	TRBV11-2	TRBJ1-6	TGTGCCAGCAGCTTAGAAGCAGGGGGTAGGAATTCACCCCTCCACTTT	CASSLEAGGRNSPLHF
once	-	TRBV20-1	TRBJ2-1	TGCAGTGCTAGACCGAACACTGAGCAGTTCTTC	CSARPNTEQFF
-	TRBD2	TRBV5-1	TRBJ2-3	TGCGCCAGCAGCTGGACTAGCGGGAGAGGACAAGATACGCAGTATTTT	CASSWTSGRGQDTQYF
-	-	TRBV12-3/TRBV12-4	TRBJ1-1	TGTGCCAGCAGACACCCCTGGGGCTCTGAAGCTTTCTTT	CASRHPWGSEAFF
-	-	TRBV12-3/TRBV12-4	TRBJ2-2	TGTGCCAGCACCGGGGACTCCGGGGAGCTGTTTTTT	CASTGDSGELFF
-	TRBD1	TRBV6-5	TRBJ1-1	TGTGCCAGCAGTAAGCAGGGGGATGAAGCTTTCTTT	CASSKQGDEAFF
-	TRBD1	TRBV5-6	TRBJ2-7	TGTGCCAGCAGCTTGGAGGGGGACAGCCCTAGGTTGAGGGAGCAGTACTTC	CASSLEGDSPRLREQYF
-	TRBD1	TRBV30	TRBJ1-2	TGTGCCGGCTTCACAGGGGGCCCGGGCTATGGCTACACCTTC	CAGFTGGPGYGYTF